Each of the 29 T cell receptor beta chains below was sequenced from the same sample in a study of T cell responses to AZD1222 COVID-19 vaccine. Profiling relied on immunoSEQ multiplex PCR, and the TCRdb table lists in-frame clones only, not all of them. The table shows approximately 93,000 clones, with approximately 91% occurring only once. The specimen was peripheral blood, collected 28 days after the second AZD1222 dose. The receptors were sampled from an adult who received the AZD1222 COVID-19 vaccine.

On this clone: The germline gene is not matched at one end of the junction; a read error may be the cause. The chain is built from TRBV10-1 and TRBJ1-4; a possible D gene is TRBD1 (5 bases). This CDR3 region has 12 residues. Germline loops: CDR1 WNHNN, CDR2 SYGVQD (reference sequence). The CDR3 protein is CASSESKSDRSF. CDR3 DNA sequence: TGCGCCAGCAGTGAGTCGAAGTCCGACAGATCTTTT.

The V call is TRBV9, the J call TRBJ2-7; D perhaps matches TRBD1 (5 bases). This CDR3 spans 13 amino acids. Germline loops: CDR1 SGDLS, CDR2 YYNGEE. V was clipped by 4 bases and J by 6 bases, with 14 bases between them. The CDR3 protein is CASSSTTEPEQYF. The CDR3 DNA reads TGTGCCAGCAGCTCGACGACAGAGCCCGAGCAGTACTTC.

V gene TRBV5-8 combines with J gene TRBJ1-2, with a weak D call TRBD1 (5 bases). The CDR3 consists of 14 residues. Trimming cost V 2 bases and J 2 bases, with 10 bases left between them. The V gene's germline CDR1 is SGHTS and CDR2 YDEGEE. The CDR3: CASSFAGSNYGYTF. Written as DNA, the CDR3 is TGTGCCAGCAGCTTCGCAGGGTCGAACTATGGCTACACCTTC.

This clone was seen more than once but under ten times. The chain joins TRBV28 to TRBJ2-6, with TRBD1 matching 11 bases. Germline-derived CDR1 and CDR2 are MDHEN and SYDVKM. There are 18 residues in the CDR3. V lost 3 bases and J lost 2; bases outside the gene matches: 6. Written as DNA, the CDR3 is TGTGCCAGCAGTTTCCTCGGACAGGGGGCGCCTGGGGCCAACGTCCTGACTTTC. Translation gives CASSFLGQGAPGANVLTF. Combining the CDR3 with reference TRBV28 and TRBJ2-6 gives the whole variable domain DVKVTQSSRYLVKRTGEKVFLECVQDMDHENMFWYRQDPGLGLRLIYFSYDVKMKEKGDIPEGYSVSREKKERFSLILESASTNQTSMYLCASSFLGQGAPGANVLTFGAGSRLTVL.

The chain employs TRBV2 and TRBJ1-1; TRBD1 matches at 7 bases. The J segment lost 0 bases and the V segment lost 8 bases, leaving 6 bases of the junction unmatched. Per the germline V gene, CDR1 is SNHLY and CDR2 is FYNNEI. This CDR3 has 14 amino acids. The CDR3 coding sequence is TGTGCCAGCGGGGCTAGGGGGCTGAACACTGAAGCTTTCTTT. The encoded protein is CASGARGLNTEAFF.

This clone appeared once. The CDR3 sequence is CAWHKGFIGTRGRDTEAFF. CDR3 nucleotide sequence: TGTGCCTGGCATAAGGGTTTCATCGGGACTCGGGGAAGGGACACTGAAGCTTTCTTT. This rearrangement joins TRBV30 to TRBJ1-1; a weak D match, TRBD1 (5 bases). The germline V and J ends were trimmed by 5 bases and 3 bases, with 31 bases remaining between them. The CDR3 sequence is 19 residues long. Germline assignment: CDR1 GTSNPN and CDR2 SVGIG (reference sequence).

The J gene is TRBJ1-5, the V gene TRBV27, with TRBD1 as a possible D gene (5 bases). The CDR3 loop spans 14 amino acids. Trimming shortened V by 3 bases and J by 7 bases, and 13 bases separated the two germline ends. CDR1 is MNHEY, CDR2 SMNVEV, per germline (reference sequence). CDR3 loop: CASSLGGSLQPQHF. CDR3 in DNA: TGTGCCAGCAGTTTGGGGGGAAGCTTACAGCCCCAGCATTTT.

This chain uses TRBV20-1 with TRBJ1-4; D might be TRBD1 (5 bases). Looked up from germline, CDR1 is DFQATT and CDR2 is SNEGSKA (reference sequence). The CDR3 spans 14 residues. V was clipped by 3 bases and J by 4 bases, with 12 bases between them. DNA of the CDR3: TGCAGTGCTAGTAGGGACGGACTTAATGAAAAACTGTTTTTT. Residues: CSASRDGLNEKLFF.

This chain links TRBV7-9 with TRBJ1-2; weak D call: TRBD1 (6 bases). Trimming left V 4 bases short and J 2 bases short, with 8 bases between. CDR3 length: 13 amino acids. Germline values: CDR1 SEHNR, CDR2 FQNEAQ (reference sequence). The CDR3 DNA is TGTGCCAGCAGCTGGACAGACAACTATGGCTACACCTTC. Its translation: CASSWTDNYGYTF.

This chain uses TRBV10-3 with TRBJ1-5; D ambiguous. The CDR3 runs to 15 residues. Germline values: CDR1 ENHRY, CDR2 SYGVKD. Trimming pared 9 bases from V and 0 bases from J, leaving 15 bases between. The CDR3 DNA is TGTGCCATAGGTCTTGGGCCCTATAGCAATCAGCCCCAGCATTTT. It is translated as CAIGLGPYSNQPQHF.

This sequence joins TRBV5-4 and TRBJ2-3; possibly TRBD1 or TRBD2 for D (6 bases each). From germline, CDR1 is SGHNT and CDR2 YYREEE (reference sequence). Trimming took 7 bases from V and 2 from J, leaving 20 bases between them. This CDR3 is built from 16 residues. DNA of the CDR3: TGTGCCAGCTCCGGTAGAGGGGGGCGTAACACAGATACGCAGTATTTT. This encodes CASSGRGGRNTDTQYF.

The chain employs TRBV28 and TRBJ2-5; the D is unclear. V was trimmed by 4 bases and J by 2 bases, leaving 14 bases between them. From germline, CDR1 is MDHEN and CDR2 SYDVKM. CDR3 length: 15 residues. CDR3 nucleotide sequence: TGTGCCAGCAGTTCAGATCACAGTTTACAAGAGACCCAGTACTTC. This gives the protein CASSSDHSLQETQYF.

This chain connects TRBV27 to TRBJ1-5, with no clear D. The V and J ends lost 7 bases and 4 bases respectively, with 2 bases between them. Looked up from germline, CDR1 is MNHEY and CDR2 is SMNVEV (reference sequence). This CDR3 region has 10 residues. CDR3 DNA sequence: TGTGCCAGCACGAATCAGCCCCAGCATTTT. Protein sequence: CASTNQPQHF.

The V gene is TRBV5-5, the J gene TRBJ1-1; 7 bases are a match to TRBD1. The CDR3 runs 14 residues. V trimming: 0 bases; J trimming: 6 bases; junction bases outside the gene matches: 5. Germline V lookup: CDR1 SGHKS, CDR2 YYEKEE (reference sequence). The CDR3 DNA sequence: TGTGCCAGCAGCTTGGTTGACAGGGACCCTGAAGCTTTCTTT. Encoded protein: CASSLVDRDPEAFF.

The V call is TRBV7-3, the J call TRBJ2-3; D may be TRBD2 (5 bases). V lost 5 bases to trimming and J lost 6 bases, with 21 bases between them. The V gene's germline CDR1 is SGHTA and CDR2 FQGTGA. This CDR3 has 16 residues. CDR3 nucleotides: TGTGCCAGCAGCGCCGCGGACGCGGGCCAAGTGGATACGCAGTATTTT. The encoded protein is CASSAADAGQVDTQYF.

The CDR3 loop is CASSKCVRAEVTEAFF. CDR3 bases: TGTGCCAGCAGCAAATGTGTTCGGGCTGAGGTCACTGAAGCTTTCTTT. This sequence joins TRBV21-1 and TRBJ1-1. TRBV21-1 is a recognized pseudogene. The length of the CDR3 is 16 residues.

This clone has just one count. This chain joins TRBV7-9 and TRBJ1-1; 7 bases are shared with TRBD1. The V gene end was trimmed by 5 bases and the J gene end by 3 bases; junction bases not matched to a gene: 3. There are 13 residues in the CDR3. Germline V CDR1 and CDR2: SEHNR, FQNEAQ (reference sequence). The CDR3 loop is CASSQTGDTEAFF. CDR3 nucleotide sequence: TGTGCCAGCAGCCAAACAGGGGACACTGAAGCTTTCTTT.

V and J are TRBV6-1 and TRBJ2-1, with 7 bases that match TRBD1. The CDR3 has 15 residues. The germline V gene has CDR1 MNHNS and CDR2 SASEGT. V was pared by 3 bases and J by 5 bases, with 7 bases of the junction left unmatched. CDR3 residues: CASSDPGQFHNEQFF. The DNA of the CDR3 is TGTGCCAGCAGTGACCCGGGACAGTTCCACAATGAGCAGTTCTTC.

The CDR3 region is CASSLETGMNTEAFF. CDR3 bases: TGCGCCAGCAGCTTGGAAACAGGGATGAACACTGAAGCTTTCTTT. The V gene is TRBV5-1, the J gene TRBJ1-1, with D tentatively TRBD1 (6 bases). V was cut by 0 bases and J by 0 bases, with 9 bases left in between. The CDR3 consists of 15 residues. CDR1 is SGHRS, CDR2 YFSETQ, per germline.

V usage is TRBV2 and J usage is TRBJ1-5; D not resolved. This CDR3 comprises 14 residues. The ends were cut back, 1 base at V and 3 bases at J, with 7 bases in the middle. Germline CDR1 reads SNHLY; CDR2 reads FYNNEI. CDR3 sequence (DNA): TGTGCCAGCAGTGAAGAGGCATACAATCAGCCCCAGCATTTT. Translated: CASSEEAYNQPQHF.

This chain links TRBV18 with TRBJ1-2; D is perhaps TRBD1 (6 bases). The CDR3 length is 14 residues. Germline loops: CDR1 KGHSH, CDR2 LQKENI. V lost 4 bases to trimming and J lost 3 bases, with 12 bases between them. The chain's CDR3 is CASSQARGDYGYTF. CDR3 coding DNA: TGTGCCAGCTCACAAGCCAGGGGTGACTATGGCTACACCTTC.

V usage is TRBV24-1 and J usage is TRBJ2-5; D assignment may be TRBD1 or TRBD2 (6 bases each). The CDR3 is 16 amino acids. Germline V gene lookup returns CDR1 KGHDR and CDR2 SFDVKD. Trimming took off 1 base at V and 5 bases at J, with 16 bases between the two ends. CDR3 sequence reads: CATSDLGSGAGETQYF. The CDR3 nucleotides read TGTGCCACCAGTGATTTAGGTTCGGGGGCAGGGGAGACCCAGTACTTC.

This sequence joins TRBV5-1 and TRBJ1-2, with D possibly TRBD1 on 6 matching bases. V lost 4 bases and J 2 bases, leaving 18 bases between the germline ends. The CDR3 extends over 16 amino acids. Germline loops: CDR1 SGHRS, CDR2 YFSETQ. The CDR3 bases are TGCGCCAGCAGCCCCACTATGGCCCAGGGGAACTATGGCTACACCTTC. Translation gives CASSPTMAQGNYGYTF.

The chain couples TRBV11-3 to TRBJ2-1; D not certain. Germline loops: CDR1 SGHNT, CDR2 YENEEA. The CDR3 totals 15 residues. The germline V and J ends were trimmed by 5 bases and 5 bases, with 16 bases remaining between them. CDR3 region: CASSSWSGGNNEQFF. The CDR3, as DNA: TGTGCCAGCAGCAGCTGGTCGGGCGGAAACAATGAGCAGTTCTTC.

This clone was counted between two and nine times. The chain employs TRBV9 and TRBJ2-7; tentatively, D is TRBD1 (6 bases). The CDR3 is 13 residues long. Germline values: CDR1 SGDLS, CDR2 YYNGEE. V was trimmed by 2 bases and J by 3 bases, leaving 9 bases between them. The CDR3 nucleotides read TGTGCCAGCAGCGTGAAGGGGGACTACGAGCAGTACTTC. This gives the protein CASSVKGDYEQYF.

The rearrangement uses TRBV2 and TRBJ2-1, with a possible D match to TRBD1 (5 bases). The CDR3 contains 15 residues. Germline CDR1 and CDR2: SNHLY and FYNNEI. V lost 1 base to trimming and J lost 1 base, with 8 bases between them. The DNA for the CDR3 is TGTGCCAGCAGTGAAGTGCAGGGATCCTACAATGAGCAGTTCTTC. Translated, it gives CASSEVQGSYNEQFF.

V gene TRBV2 combines with J gene TRBJ2-5; no clear D gene. CDR1 and CDR2 from the germline V gene are SNHLY and FYNNEI. The CDR3 length is 14 residues. The V end lost 3 bases, the J end lost 5 bases, and 13 bases lay between the germline ends. The DNA for the CDR3 is TGTGCCAGCAGTGATCGTGGGGTTACGGAGACCCAGTACTTC. This sequence encodes CASSDRGVTETQYF.

This sequence joins TRBV18 and TRBJ1-6; D call uncertain. CDR1 is KGHSH and CDR2 is LQKENI in the germline V gene. This CDR3 contains 14 residues. V lost 4 bases and J lost 8, with 12 bases in between. The CDR3 here is CASSRGAADSPLHF. CDR3 DNA sequence: TGTGCCAGCTCACGTGGAGCGGCCGATTCACCCCTCCACTTT.

The chain recombines TRBV10-2 with TRBJ2-2, with 8 bases that match TRBD1. Germline CDR1 WSHSY, CDR2 SAAADI. The length of the CDR3 is 14 residues. V gave up 5 bases and J gave up 3 bases; unmatched junction bases: 2. In DNA, the CDR3 is TGCGCCAGCAGTTCGACAGGGGACACCGGGGAGCTGTTTTTT. Residues: CASSSTGDTGELFF.